The 2 T cell receptor beta chains given below trace back to one sample, sequenced in a study of human T cells and chemical hapten exposure. It was the library that attached unique molecular identifiers to individual cDNA molecules. MiXCR was run by TCRdb on the reads, yielding one entry per CDR3 protein. Among under 850 distinct CDR3 sequences, roughly half were seen once, and the ten largest hold approximately 6.8%. Treatment reported: therapeutic diphenylcyclopropenone sensitization with weekly scalp DPC. The sequenced sample was whole blood, obtained before DPC sensitization or 2, 6, or about 24 weeks after (not recorded which). All receptors derive from an adult with alopecia areata. Some clones in this sample may be carry-over from other donors' samples. This table probably holds off-target reads from a library built for another chain.

This clonotype was seen only a few times. The CDR3 is CASQIKDGDYEQYF. In DNA, the CDR3 is TGTGCCAGCCAAATCAAAGACGGTGACTACGAGCAGTACTTC. This chain links TRBV28 with TRBJ2-7; D remains unclear. The CDR3 has 14 amino acids. The germline V gene encodes CDR1 MDHEN and CDR2 SYDVKM. The V gene lost 8 bases and the J gene lost 3 bases, with 17 bases spanning the gap.

The CDR3 region has the DNA TGTGCCAGCCCTGGACAGGGGAACTATGGCTACACCTTC. This encodes CASPGQGNYGYTF. The chain couples TRBV9 to TRBJ1-2; TRBD1 matches 9 bases. This CDR3 is built from 13 residues. The junction had 3 bases not matched to a gene; V was cut back by 7 bases and J by 2 bases. The germline V gene encodes CDR1 SGDLS and CDR2 YYNGEE.